The clone carrying this TCR beta chain showed up just once. Its cognate antigen is unknown. The protocol was immunoSEQ multiplex PCR, while the TCRdb copy is restricted to in-frame clones and leaves out a portion. The table has approximately 2,200,000 clones, about 92% seen once. The source of the sample is a study of shared clonotypes between healthy human individuals. Study information: Three CD4 naive, three CD4 memory, two CD8 naive and one CD8 memory plate were used per donor. The study, taken as a whole, reports: Only blood was sampled, and tissue TCR repertoires likely differ from blood ones.

CD8 cells regarded as naive lacked CD45RO, were positively chosen for CCR7, and omitted terminally differentiated effector memory CD45RA+ cells. Adult donors, all healthy and HIV-negative, had no recent acute infections or vaccinations. Trimming removed 2 bases at V and 4 bases at J, with 9 bases between. This CDR3 has 13 amino acids. From germline, CDR1 is PRHDT and CDR2 FYEKMQ (reference sequence). This sequence originates from a man aged 18 to 30 in good health. Some clones in this sample may be carry-over from other donors' samples. The specimen sequenced was naive CD8+ T cells from PBMCs. This chain links TRBV13 with TRBJ2-7; D gene uncertain. The CDR3 here is CASSLSLLYEQYF. In DNA, the CDR3 is TGTGCCAGCAGCTTAAGCTTACTATACGAGCAGTACTTC.